The 19 T cell receptor beta chains listed next were all sequenced from one sample in a study of OX40 agonist ivuxolimab in advanced cancers. This table comes from immunoSEQ multiplex PCR, and its TCRdb copy is limited to in-frame clones, with some not included. This table has more than 60,000 clones, 90% appearing once. The sample was CD4+ or CD8+ T cells sorted from blood, taken in a trial of the OX40 agonist ivuxolimab. These receptors were taken from an adult with an advanced solid tumor such as melanoma, head and neck, liver or kidney cancer.

This clone occurred a few times. The chain has TRBV27 and TRBJ2-5, with 8 bases lining up with TRBD1. The CDR3 has 14 amino acids. J gave up 4 bases and V 6 bases, and 7 bases lay outside the gene matches. Germline V CDR1 and CDR2: MNHEY, SMNVEV (reference sequence). The CDR3 loop reads CASRRGQGGETQYF. CDR3 coding DNA: TGTGCCAGCAGACGTGGACAGGGCGGAGAGACCCAGTACTTC.

The chain employs TRBV10-1 and TRBJ2-5, with a tentative D call TRBD2 (6 bases). From germline, CDR1 is WNHNN and CDR2 SYGVQD (reference sequence). The V gene lost 2 bases and the J gene lost 4 bases, with 14 bases spanning the gap. The CDR3 runs to 15 residues. This CDR3 reads CASSETSWGGETQYF. In DNA form, the CDR3 reads TGCGCCAGCAGTGAGACTTCATGGGGAGGAGAGACCCAGTACTTC.

This chain joins TRBV6-5 and TRBJ1-2, with D maybe TRBD1 (5 bases). CDR1 MNHEY and CDR2 SVGAGI come from the germline V gene. The germline V and J ends were trimmed by 8 bases and 8 bases, with 21 bases remaining between them. The CDR3 sequence is 14 residues long. In nucleotides, the CDR3 is TGTGCCAGCGCCCTAGATAGTGGGGCGGGCGGCTACACCTTC. This codes for CASALDSGAGGYTF.

The rearrangement links TRBV5-4 to TRBJ2-7; D might be TRBD1 (6 bases). The CDR3 length is 13 residues. The germline gives CDR1 SGHNT, CDR2 YYREEE (reference sequence). Trimming shortened V by 2 bases and J by 5 bases, and 11 bases separated the two germline ends. CDR3: CASSLWQGHEQYF. The CDR3 DNA follows: TGTGCCAGCAGCTTATGGCAGGGGCACGAGCAGTACTTC.

This chain connects TRBV4-2 to TRBJ1-5; D possibly corresponds to TRBD1 (5 bases). The CDR3 extends over 17 amino acids. Trimming took off 0 bases at V and 3 bases at J, with 15 bases between the two ends. Per the germline V gene, CDR1 is LGHNA and CDR2 is YNFKEQ. The CDR3 loop reads CASSQDWGRPINQPQHF. The DNA of the CDR3 is TGTGCCAGCAGCCAAGATTGGGGCAGGCCGATCAATCAGCCCCAGCATTTT.

The chain is built from TRBV5-1 and TRBJ1-4; D uncertain. CDR1 is SGHRS and CDR2 is YFSETQ in the germline V gene. Trimming took 5 bases from V and 0 from J, leaving 5 bases between them. This CDR3 is built from 13 residues. CDR3 nucleotides: TGCGCCAGCAGTACAGCAACTAATGAAAAACTGTTTTTT. This sequence encodes CASSTATNEKLFF.

This chain connects TRBV27 to TRBJ1-2; possibly TRBD1 for D (6 bases). Trimming shortened V by 7 bases and J by 0 bases, and 21 bases separated the two germline ends. The CDR3 has 17 amino acids. From germline, CDR1 is MNHEY and CDR2 SMNVEV (reference sequence). This chain's CDR3 is CASKDAGGQASNYGYTF. CDR3 DNA sequence: TGTGCCAGCAAAGACGCGGGGGGGCAGGCCTCTAACTATGGCTACACCTTC.

A single count supports this clone. The chain couples TRBV4-2 to TRBJ2-7, with D uncertain. Between the trimmed V and J ends, which lost 0 bases and 0 bases, there was a span of 9 bases. The CDR3 is 15 amino acids. Germline V lookup: CDR1 LGHNA, CDR2 YNFKEQ. The CDR3 coding sequence is TGTGCCAGCAGCCAAGATAGCCAGAGCTCCTACGAGCAGTACTTC. It codes for CASSQDSQSSYEQYF.

This clone was found once. V and J are TRBV2 and TRBJ2-7, with TRBD2 identical over 9 bases. Trimming took 6 bases from V and 2 from J; bases not matched to a gene: 11. The CDR3 spans 16 residues. Germline V gives CDR1 SNHLY, CDR2 FYNNEI. In DNA, the CDR3 is TGTGCCAGCAGGGCAAGCCCTAGCGGGATACCCTACGAGCAGTACTTC. Translating it yields CASRASPSGIPYEQYF. The whole variable domain, remainder taken from reference TRBV2 and TRBJ2-7, is EPEVTQTPSHQVTQMGQEVILRCVPISNHLYFYWYRQILGQKVEFLVSFYNNEISEKSEIFDDQFSVERPDGSNFTLKIRSTKLEDSAMYFCASRASPSGIPYEQYFGPGTRLTVT.

This clone was seen only a few times. The chain combines TRBV28 with TRBJ1-5, with D unclear. Per germline, CDR1 MDHEN and CDR2 SYDVKM. The length of the CDR3 is 17 residues. The V end was cut by 5 bases, the J end by 6 bases, with 23 bases between. CDR3 in DNA: TGTGCCAGCAGTCACCCAGCTTCGGGTTACGAGAGTCAGCCCCAGCATTTT. Translation gives CASSHPASGYESQPQHF.

The chain couples TRBV10-2 to TRBJ2-3; 9 bases agree with TRBD1. CDR1 is WSHSY, CDR2 SAAADI, per germline. The V and J ends lost 3 bases and 3 bases, in that order; junction bases with no gene match: 1. This CDR3 comprises 14 residues. CDR3 coding DNA: TGCGCCAGCAGTGAACAGGGGGCAACAGATACGCAGTATTTT. It translates to CASSEQGATDTQYF.

The V gene is TRBV28, the J gene TRBJ2-7; perhaps TRBD2 as D (6 bases). The CDR3 runs to 14 residues. CDR1 MDHEN and CDR2 SYDVKM come from the germline V gene. Trimming took 7 bases from V and 3 from J, leaving 16 bases between them. The CDR3 reads CASTLTGRDYEQYF. The CDR3 bases are TGTGCCAGCACCCTCACCGGGAGAGACTACGAGCAGTACTTC.

V usage is TRBV6-5 and J usage is TRBJ1-6, with TRBD1 identical over 9 bases. This CDR3 contains 14 residues. V was clipped by 6 bases and J by 13 bases; unmatched bases: 10. Germline V CDR1 and CDR2: MNHEY, SVGAGI. CDR3: CASRETGGRSPLHF. The CDR3 coding sequence is TGTGCCAGCAGGGAAACAGGGGGCCGTTCCCCCCTCCACTTT.

The rearrangement uses TRBV12-5 and TRBJ2-7; D may correspond to TRBD1 or TRBD2 (5 bases each). Between the trimmed V and J ends, which lost 0 bases and 4 bases, there was a span of 10 bases. Germline CDR1 and CDR2: LGHNT and FRNRAP. The CDR3 spans 14 residues. Here the CDR3 reads CASGLVRGRYEQYF. Written as DNA, the CDR3 is TGTGCTAGTGGTTTGGTAAGGGGACGATACGAGCAGTACTTC.

This sequence joins TRBV7-8 and TRBJ2-5; unclear D gene. From germline, CDR1 is SGHVS and CDR2 FQNEAQ. The V end was cut by 1 base, the J end by 5 bases, with 14 bases between. The CDR3 extends over 15 amino acids. As DNA, the CDR3 is TGTGCCAGCAGCTTAGTCGAACTGCTTGGGGAGACCCAGTACTTC. Its translation: CASSLVELLGETQYF.

This chain connects TRBV2 to TRBJ2-2, with 9 bases fitting TRBD2. The germline gives CDR1 SNHLY, CDR2 FYNNEI. The trim removed 6 bases at V and 2 bases at J, leaving 7 bases unmatched. CDR3 length: 16 amino acids. The CDR3 region has the DNA TGTGCCAGCAGATTGAGCGGGGGGACAAACACCGGGGAGCTGTTTTTT. Protein product: CASRLSGGTNTGELFF.

The sample holds one count of this clone. The DNA for the CDR3 is TGCAGCGTTGCGACGGGTTATGATTGGTCTGGCTACACCTTC. Translating gives CSVATGYDWSGYTF. The V and J genes are TRBV29-1 and TRBJ1-2; D remains ambiguous. The V gene's germline CDR1 is SQVTM and CDR2 ANQGSEA. V lost 4 bases and J 7 bases, leaving 19 bases between the germline ends. This CDR3 spans 14 amino acids.

This rearrangement joins TRBV6-5 to TRBJ1-2; 8 nucleotides agree with TRBD1. Germline loops: CDR1 MNHEY, CDR2 SVGAGI. After removal of 0 bases from V and 8 bases from J, the junction contained 5 bases not matched to a gene. The CDR3 extends over 14 amino acids. The CDR3 region is CASSYSGAGGGYTF. The CDR3 DNA reads as TGTGCCAGCAGTTACTCGGGTGCAGGGGGCGGCTACACCTTC.

The V and J genes are TRBV5-1 and TRBJ2-1, with D tentatively TRBD2 (6 bases). The germline gives CDR1 SGHRS, CDR2 YFSETQ. The CDR3 runs to 14 residues. The V gene lost 6 bases and the J gene lost 6 bases, with 16 bases spanning the gap. The DNA of the CDR3 is TGCGCCAGCAAGTTTCGAGGGGAGGCCAATGAGCAGTTCTTC. It encodes CASKFRGEANEQFF.